Included here is one T cell receptor (beta chain) sequence, with context. Sequencing of TCR beta, carried out with a high-throughput approach, was applied to CD8+ and CD4+ T cells from the blood. TEMRA cells were FACS-enriched and CD8+ and CD4+ T cells negatively isolated. With 2 bases removed from V and 8 bases from J, the gap between germline ends came to 15 bases. The germline V gene encodes CDR1 LGHDT and CDR2 YNNKEL (reference sequence). The CDR3 extends over 14 amino acids. Random hexamers served to reverse transcribe roughly 0.45 to 1 ug RNA. The method of amplification for TCR beta CDR3 was immunoSEQ multiplex PCR, covering 54 Vbeta and 13 Jbeta. TCRdb reprocessed the immunoSEQ multiplex PCR reads with MiXCR, giving one entry per CDR3 protein. In the table there are 150,000 or so distinct CDR3 sequences, about 95% of which are singletons. The data were obtained in a study of CD8 T cells in Susac syndrome. About the study: Patients with Susac syndrome, at blood draw, were therapy-naive, on corticosteroids, or on intravenous immunoglobulin alone.

The V call is TRBV3-1, the J call TRBJ1-2; D not resolved. This sequence originates from a human donor with Susac syndrome. Sequencing used CD4+ T cells from PBMCs. CDR3 bases: TGTGCCAGCAGCCAATTTGACCAATTAGGGGGCTACACCTTC. It translates to CASSQFDQLGGYTF.